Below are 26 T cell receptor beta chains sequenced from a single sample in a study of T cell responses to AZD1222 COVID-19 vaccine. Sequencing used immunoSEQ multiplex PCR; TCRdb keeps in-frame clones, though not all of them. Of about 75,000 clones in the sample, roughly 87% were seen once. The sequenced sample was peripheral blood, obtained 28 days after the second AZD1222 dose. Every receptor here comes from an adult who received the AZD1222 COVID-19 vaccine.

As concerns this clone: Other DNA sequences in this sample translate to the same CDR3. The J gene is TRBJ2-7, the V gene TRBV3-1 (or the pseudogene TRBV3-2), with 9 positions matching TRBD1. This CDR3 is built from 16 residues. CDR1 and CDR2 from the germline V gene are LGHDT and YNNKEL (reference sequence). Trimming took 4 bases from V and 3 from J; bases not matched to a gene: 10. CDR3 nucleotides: TGTGCCAGCAGCCTCCGACAGGGGGTGACCTTCTACGAGCAGTACTTC. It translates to CASSLRQGVTFYEQYF.

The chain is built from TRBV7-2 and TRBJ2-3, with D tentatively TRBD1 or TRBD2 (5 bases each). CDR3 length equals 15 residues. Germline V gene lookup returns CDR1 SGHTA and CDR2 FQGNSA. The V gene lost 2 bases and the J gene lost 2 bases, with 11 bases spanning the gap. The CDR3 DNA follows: TGTGCCAGCAGCTTATCTAGGGGAGTCACAGATACGCAGTATTTT. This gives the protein CASSLSRGVTDTQYF. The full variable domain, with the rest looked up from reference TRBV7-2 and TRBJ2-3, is GAGVSQSPSNKVTEKGKDVELRCDPISGHTALYWYRQSLGQGLEFLIYFQGNSAPDKSGLPSDRFSAERTGGSVSTLTIQRTQQEDSAVYLCASSLSRGVTDTQYFGPGTRLTVL.

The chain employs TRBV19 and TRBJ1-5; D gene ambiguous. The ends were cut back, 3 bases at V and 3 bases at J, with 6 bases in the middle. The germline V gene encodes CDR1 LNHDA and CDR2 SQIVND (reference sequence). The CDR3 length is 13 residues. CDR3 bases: TGTGCCAGTAGTATTGGGCCCAATCAGCCCCAGCATTTT. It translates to CASSIGPNQPQHF.

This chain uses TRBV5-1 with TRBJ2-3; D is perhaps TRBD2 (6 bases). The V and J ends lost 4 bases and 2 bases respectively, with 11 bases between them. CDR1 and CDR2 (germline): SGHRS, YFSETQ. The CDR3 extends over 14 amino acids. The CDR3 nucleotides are TGCGCCAGCAGCGCATGGCGGGACACAGATACGCAGTATTTT. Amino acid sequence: CASSAWRDTDTQYF.

The CDR3 region is CAWTFDSNYGYTF. The DNA of the CDR3 is TGTGCCTGGACCTTTGACAGCAACTATGGCTACACCTTC. V and J are TRBV30 and TRBJ1-2; tentative D call: TRBD1 (5 bases). Germline CDR1 and CDR2: GTSNPN and SVGIG (reference sequence). This CDR3 has 13 residues. Between the trimmed V and J ends, which lost 4 bases and 2 bases, there was a span of 11 bases.

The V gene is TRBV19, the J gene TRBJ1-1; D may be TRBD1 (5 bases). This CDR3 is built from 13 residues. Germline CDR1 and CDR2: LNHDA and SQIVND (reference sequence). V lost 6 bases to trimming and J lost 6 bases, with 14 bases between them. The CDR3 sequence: CASSDSGRSEAFF. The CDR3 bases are TGTGCCAGTAGCGATTCGGGGCGATCTGAAGCTTTCTTT.

CDR3 DNA sequence: TGTGCCAGCAGCTTGGAGGGCAGGGACGGTGAAAAACTGTTTTTT. Translated, it gives CASSLEGRDGEKLFF. The chain recombines TRBV5-5 with TRBJ1-4; D might be TRBD1 (5 bases). Per the germline V gene, CDR1 is SGHKS and CDR2 is YYEKEE (reference sequence). The CDR3 has 15 amino acids. V gave up 0 bases and J gave up 7 bases, with 13 bases separating them.

CDR3 in DNA: TGCGCCGCGGGGCAAAACTATGGCTACACCTTC. This sequence encodes CAAGQNYGYTF. The V and J genes are TRBV4-3 and TRBJ1-2, with D possibly matching TRBD1 (5 bases). Trimming pared 11 bases from V and 2 bases from J, leaving 9 bases between. CDR1 and CDR2 (germline): LGHNA, YSLEER. The CDR3 loop spans 11 amino acids.

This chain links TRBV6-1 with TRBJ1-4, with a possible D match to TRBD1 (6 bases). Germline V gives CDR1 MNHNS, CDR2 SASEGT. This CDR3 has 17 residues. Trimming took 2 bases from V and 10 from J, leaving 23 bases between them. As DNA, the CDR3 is TGTGCCAGCAGTGAATCGGGAGGAGGGGGGCAAGGGGTAAAACTGTTTTTT. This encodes CASSESGGGGQGVKLFF.

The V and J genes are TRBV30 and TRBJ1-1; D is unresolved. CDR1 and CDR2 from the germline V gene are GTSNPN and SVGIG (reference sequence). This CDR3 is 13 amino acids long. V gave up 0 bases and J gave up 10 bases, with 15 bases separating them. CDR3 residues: CAWSVLRVTGAFF. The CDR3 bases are TGTGCCTGGAGTGTTCTAAGGGTCACGGGAGCTTTCTTT.

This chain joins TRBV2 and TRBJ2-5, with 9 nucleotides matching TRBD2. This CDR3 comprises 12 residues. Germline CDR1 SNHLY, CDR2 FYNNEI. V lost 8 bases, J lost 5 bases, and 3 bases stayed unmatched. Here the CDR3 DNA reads TGTGCCAGCCGGCTAGCGGGGGAGACCCAGTACTTC. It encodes CASRLAGETQYF. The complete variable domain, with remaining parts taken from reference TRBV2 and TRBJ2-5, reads EPEVTQTPSHQVTQMGQEVILRCVPISNHLYFYWYRQILGQKVEFLVSFYNNEISEKSEIFDDQFSVERPDGSNFTLKIRSTKLEDSAMYFCASRLAGETQYFGPGTRLLVL.

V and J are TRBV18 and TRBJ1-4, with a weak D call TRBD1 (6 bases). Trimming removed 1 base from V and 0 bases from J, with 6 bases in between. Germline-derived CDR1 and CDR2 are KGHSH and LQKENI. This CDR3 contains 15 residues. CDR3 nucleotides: TGTGCCAGCTCACCACAGGGGGCAACTAATGAAAAACTGTTTTTT. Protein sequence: CASSPQGATNEKLFF.

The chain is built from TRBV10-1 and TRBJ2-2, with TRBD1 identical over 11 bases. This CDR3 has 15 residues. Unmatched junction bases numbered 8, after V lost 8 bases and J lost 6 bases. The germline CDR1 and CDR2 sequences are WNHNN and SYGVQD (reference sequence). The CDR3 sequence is CASSTGTGGSGELFF. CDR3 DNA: TGCGCCAGCTCCACCGGGACAGGGGGTTCCGGGGAGCTGTTTTTT.

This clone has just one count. The CDR3 DNA sequence: TGTGCCAGCAGCTTAACTGGGGGGAAAGAGACCCAGTACTTC. Residues: CASSLTGGKETQYF. V gene TRBV7-3 combines with J gene TRBJ2-5, with D maybe TRBD2 (6 bases). The germline V gene has CDR1 SGHTA and CDR2 FQGTGA. The V end lost 0 bases, the J end lost 3 bases, and 8 bases lay between the germline ends. The CDR3 spans 14 residues.

The CDR3 loop is CASSYFQGGHQPQHF. The CDR3 DNA follows: TGTGCCAGCAGTTACTTCCAGGGCGGACATCAGCCCCAGCATTTT. V usage is TRBV6-2 or TRBV6-3 and J usage is TRBJ1-5, with D maybe TRBD1 (5 bases). CDR1 and CDR2 from the germline V gene are MNHEY and SVGEGT. The germline V and J ends were trimmed by 1 base and 5 bases, with 12 bases remaining between them. The CDR3 extends over 15 amino acids.

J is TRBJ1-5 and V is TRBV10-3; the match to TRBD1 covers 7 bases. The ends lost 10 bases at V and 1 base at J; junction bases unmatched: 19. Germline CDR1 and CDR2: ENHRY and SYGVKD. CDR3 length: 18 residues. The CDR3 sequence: CATTPSQGGSGSNQPQHF. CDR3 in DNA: TGTGCCACCACCCCCAGCCAGGGGGGGTCTGGCAGCAATCAGCCCCAGCATTTT.

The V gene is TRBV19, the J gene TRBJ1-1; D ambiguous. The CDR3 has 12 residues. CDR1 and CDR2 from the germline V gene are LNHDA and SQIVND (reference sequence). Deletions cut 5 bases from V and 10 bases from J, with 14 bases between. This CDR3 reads CASSPSPLGAFF. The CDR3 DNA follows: TGTGCCAGTAGTCCCTCGCCTCTCGGAGCTTTCTTT.

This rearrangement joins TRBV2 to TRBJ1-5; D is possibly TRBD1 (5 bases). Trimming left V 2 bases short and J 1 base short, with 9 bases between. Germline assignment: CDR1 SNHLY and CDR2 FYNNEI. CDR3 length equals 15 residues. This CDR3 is CASSEWGISNQPQHF. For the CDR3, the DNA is TGTGCCAGCAGTGAATGGGGCATCAGCAATCAGCCCCAGCATTTT.

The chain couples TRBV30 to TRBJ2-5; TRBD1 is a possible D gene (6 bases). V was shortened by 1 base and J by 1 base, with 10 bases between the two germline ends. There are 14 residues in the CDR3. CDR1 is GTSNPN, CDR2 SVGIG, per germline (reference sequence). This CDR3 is CAWSGLRGQETQYF. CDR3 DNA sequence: TGTGCCTGGAGTGGTCTCAGGGGCCAAGAGACCCAGTACTTC.

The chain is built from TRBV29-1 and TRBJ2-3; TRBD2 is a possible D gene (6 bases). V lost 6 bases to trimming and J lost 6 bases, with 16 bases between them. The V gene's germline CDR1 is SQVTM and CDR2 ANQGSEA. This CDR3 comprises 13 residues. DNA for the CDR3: TGCAGCGTGGGGACTCGTCTCACGGATACGCAGTATTTT. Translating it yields CSVGTRLTDTQYF.

Written as DNA, the CDR3 is TGTGCCAGCAGTAGGGGGACGTGGAGCTCCTACAATGAGCAGTTCTTC. It codes for CASSRGTWSSYNEQFF. The chain recombines TRBV6-2 or TRBV6-3 with TRBJ2-1; D may be TRBD1 (6 bases). The germline gives CDR1 MNHEY, CDR2 SVGEGT. V lost 5 bases and J lost 0, with 14 bases in between. CDR3 length: 16 amino acids.

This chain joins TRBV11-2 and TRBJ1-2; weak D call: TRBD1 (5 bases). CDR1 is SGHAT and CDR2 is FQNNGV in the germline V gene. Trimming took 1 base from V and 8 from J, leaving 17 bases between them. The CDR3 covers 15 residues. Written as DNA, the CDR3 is TGTGCCAGCAGCTTAGTTAGCGTCAGGGCCTACGGCTACACCTTC. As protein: CASSLVSVRAYGYTF.

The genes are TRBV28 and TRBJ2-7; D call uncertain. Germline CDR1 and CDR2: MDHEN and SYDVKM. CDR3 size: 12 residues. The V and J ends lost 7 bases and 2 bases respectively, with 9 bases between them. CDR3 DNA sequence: TGTGCCAGCAACGTGGACGCCTACGAGCAGTACTTC. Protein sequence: CASNVDAYEQYF.

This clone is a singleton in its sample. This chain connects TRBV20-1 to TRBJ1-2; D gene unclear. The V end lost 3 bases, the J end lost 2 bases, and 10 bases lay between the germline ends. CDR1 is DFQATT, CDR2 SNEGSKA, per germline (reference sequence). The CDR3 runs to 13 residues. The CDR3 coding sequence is TGCAGTGCTAGTATGACGGCGAACTATGGCTACACCTTC. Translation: CSASMTANYGYTF.

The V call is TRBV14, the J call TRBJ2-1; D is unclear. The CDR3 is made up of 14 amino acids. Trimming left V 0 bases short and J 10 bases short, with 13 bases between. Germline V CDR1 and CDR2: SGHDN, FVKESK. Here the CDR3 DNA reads TGTGCCAGCAGCCAAGATCTCTATTTCGCCGAGCAGTTCTTC. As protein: CASSQDLYFAEQFF. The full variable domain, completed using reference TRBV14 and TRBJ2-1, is EAGVTQFPSHSVIEKGQTVTLRCDPISGHDNLYWYRRVMGKEIKFLLHFVKESKQDESGMPNNRFLAERTGGTYSTLKVQPAELEDSGVYFCASSQDLYFAEQFFGPGTRLTVL.

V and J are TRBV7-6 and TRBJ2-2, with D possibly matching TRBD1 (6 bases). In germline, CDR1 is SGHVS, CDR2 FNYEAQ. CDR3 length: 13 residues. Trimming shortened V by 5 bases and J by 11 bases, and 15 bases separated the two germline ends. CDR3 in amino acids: CASSPQGRGELFF. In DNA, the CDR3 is TGTGCCAGCAGCCCACAGGGTCGTGGAGAGCTGTTTTTT.